The entry below gives a single T cell receptor beta chain sequence along with its context. Its antigen remains unknown. Per germline, CDR1 MDHEN and CDR2 SYDVKM. This CDR3 is built from 15 residues. The V gene end was trimmed by 6 bases and the J gene end by 9 bases; junction bases not matched to a gene: 8. The repertoire was sequenced with immunoSEQ multiplex PCR; TCRdb's copy has only in-frame clones and lacks some. Among roughly 120,000 clones, approximately 90% were seen once, and the ten largest hold 6.5% to 9%. The data originate from a study of T cell responses to AZD1222 COVID-19 vaccine. Study in general: Pooling covered second doses at about 4 or about 12 weeks.

The study's findings and limits: Vaccine-associated CD4 TCRs spanned spike, dominant at 160-218 and 743-854. A mostly white British donor set with more females was recruited, and clonal diversity was possibly underestimated.

The V gene is TRBV28, the J gene TRBJ1-6; 10 bases fit TRBD1. The receptor was isolated from an adult in good health. This specimen consisted of peripheral blood, obtained on day 0 of AZD1222 vaccination. CDR3: CASRTGTGVTSPLHF. CDR3 DNA: TGTGCCAGCAGAACCGGGACAGGGGTAACTTCACCCCTCCACTTT.